These 32 T cell receptor beta chains came from one sample sequenced in a study of T-cell reconstitution after alpha-beta-depleted transplantation in children. Construction of the TCRbeta library involved unique molecular identifiers. TCRdb itself ran the PCR reads through MiXCR, one entry per CDR3 protein. The table records some 29,000 distinct CDR3 sequences, over 5% of them present only once. The material was PBMCs, mostly from graft donor cells, obtained 180 days after TCRalphabeta/CD19-depleted stem cell transplant. Receptor source: a male patient between 5 and 17 years old who had a stem cell transplant for acute myeloid leukemia, so the T cells may come from the graft donor.

This clonotype has ten or more counts. V usage is TRBV11-3 and J usage is TRBJ2-3, with 8 bases fitting TRBD1. CDR3 length: 14 amino acids. Germline V lookup: CDR1 SGHNT, CDR2 YENEEA. After removal of 5 bases from V and 5 bases from J, the junction contained 6 bases not matched to a gene. The CDR3 sequence: CASSLRQGKDTQYF. DNA for the CDR3: TGTGCCAGCAGCCTCCGACAGGGGAAAGATACGCAGTATTTT.

The CDR3 is CASRNADGNIQYF. The CDR3 DNA reads TGTGCCAGCAGGAACGCGGACGGGAACATTCAGTACTTC. The chain is built from TRBV5-4 and TRBJ2-4; no definite D call. In germline, CDR1 is SGHNT, CDR2 YYREEE (reference sequence). The CDR3 runs to 13 residues. V was cut by 5 bases and J by 7 bases, with 13 bases left in between.

This clonotype was picked up many times. The V gene is TRBV6-1, the J gene TRBJ2-6; possibly TRBD2 for D (5 bases). Between the trimmed V and J ends, which lost 10 bases and 4 bases, there was a span of 14 bases. Germline CDR1 reads MNHNS; CDR2 reads SASEGT. The CDR3 consists of 14 residues. The CDR3 DNA reads as TGTGCCAATATTCCGGGAAGCGGGGCCAACGTCCTGACTTTC. Translation gives CANIPGSGANVLTF.

This clonotype was detected ten times or more. The CDR3 here is CASSQGVARLADSYEQYF. The CDR3 bases are TGTGCCAGCAGCCAAGGGGTTGCCCGGCTAGCGGACTCCTACGAGCAGTACTTC. The rearrangement joins TRBV3-1 to TRBJ2-7, with 7 bases matching TRBD2. V gave up 1 base and J gave up 0 bases; unmatched junction bases: 12. The CDR3 is 18 amino acids. Germline V gene data show CDR1 as LGHDT and CDR2 as YNNKEL (reference sequence).

At least ten counts were recorded for this clonotype. The chain links TRBV5-5 to TRBJ2-3, with 10 bases identical to TRBD2. Trimming took 2 bases from V and 2 from J; bases not matched to a gene: 14. The germline CDR1 and CDR2 sequences are SGHKS and YYEKEE (reference sequence). This CDR3 contains 19 residues. The CDR3 protein is CASSFTSGKLMATTDTQYF. CDR3 DNA sequence: TGTGCCAGCAGCTTTACTAGCGGGAAGCTCATGGCCACCACAGATACGCAGTATTTT.

Concerning this clonotype itself: A much bigger clone sits one base away, suggesting this may be a read error. The chain joins TRBV12-3 or TRBV12-4 to TRBJ2-1; 13 positions agree with TRBD2. The CDR3 has 18 residues. CDR3 nucleotides: TGTGCCATCAGTTTAGAGTCCCCGGGACTAGCGGGAACCAATGAGCAGTTCTTC. Translating it yields CAISLESPGLAGTNEQFF.

This clonotype was seen repeatedly, ten times or more. CDR3 sequence reads: CASNIDGNEKLFF. As DNA, the CDR3 is TGTGCCAGCAATATCGACGGGAATGAAAAACTGTTTTTT. The chain joins TRBV12-3 or TRBV12-4 to TRBJ1-4; D gene uncertain. Trimming took off 7 bases at V and 5 bases at J, with 11 bases between the two ends. The CDR3 is 13 amino acids.

This chain uses TRBV20-1 with TRBJ1-5; D perhaps matches TRBD1 (5 bases). In germline, CDR1 is DFQATT, CDR2 SNEGSKA (reference sequence). This CDR3 spans 16 amino acids. V was cut by 6 bases and J by 1 base, with 19 bases left in between. The CDR3 DNA reads TGCAGTGCCCGGGACCCCAACTCAGAGAGCAATCAGCCCCAGCATTTT. Translated: CSARDPNSESNQPQHF.

This clonotype occurred many times. This chain connects TRBV2 to TRBJ2-3, with 14 bases lining up with TRBD2. The germline CDR1 and CDR2 sequences are SNHLY and FYNNEI. CDR3 length: 18 residues. The trim removed 7 bases at V and 2 bases at J, leaving 11 bases unmatched. The CDR3 nucleotides read TGTGCCAGCAAGTTTGGGGGACTAGCGGGGGCGTTCACAGATACGCAGTATTTT. This codes for CASKFGGLAGAFTDTQYF.

Comments on this clonotype: One junction end does not reproduce the germline sequence, and a read error may be involved. This chain uses TRBV2 with TRBJ1-1; 7 bases agree with TRBD1. The CDR3 runs 16 residues. Germline V gene lookup returns CDR1 SNHLY and CDR2 FYNNEI. The CDR3 sequence is CASSEGRQGVKTEAFF. DNA of the CDR3: TGTGCCAGCAGTGAAGGCAGACAGGGCGTGAAGACTGAAGCTTTCTTT.

Regarding this clonotype: No conserved phenylalanine or tryptophan is present at the end of the CDR3, so a read error is the likely explanation. This chain links TRBV11-2 with TRBJ2-1, with 13 bases that match TRBD2. Germline CDR1 is SGHAT and CDR2 is FQNNGV. With 6 bases clipped from V and 6 bases from J, the junction kept 17 bases outside the gene matches. This CDR3 region has 19 residues. The CDR3 reads CASSPQTSGRPSLRNEQFS. As DNA, the CDR3 is TGTGCCAGCAGTCCCCAGACTAGCGGGAGGCCGAGTCTCCGCAATGAGCAGTTCTCC.

This clonotype has at least ten counts. This chain links TRBV27 with TRBJ2-3; D gene ambiguous. This CDR3 is built from 12 residues. V lost 3 bases to trimming and J lost 2 bases, with 3 bases between them. Germline CDR1 is MNHEY and CDR2 is SMNVEV (reference sequence). The CDR3 region has the DNA TGTGCCAGCAGTTTGAACACAGATACGCAGTATTTT. It yields the protein CASSLNTDTQYF.

This clonotype was counted ten times or more. V and J are TRBV5-4 and TRBJ1-3; 8 nucleotides align to TRBD1. The J segment lost 1 base and the V segment lost 0 bases, leaving 6 bases of the junction unmatched. Germline V CDR1 and CDR2: SGHNT, YYREEE (reference sequence). There are 17 residues in the CDR3. CDR3 amino acids: CASSLEPGGLSGNTIYF. The CDR3 DNA follows: TGTGCCAGCAGCTTGGAGCCAGGGGGCCTTTCTGGAAACACCATATATTTT.

The sample holds many counts of this clonotype. CDR3 loop: CASRRYTDRFGDTQYF. The CDR3 coding sequence is TGCGCCAGCAGGAGATATACCGACAGATTTGGAGATACGCAGTATTTT. The chain has TRBV5-1 and TRBJ2-3; tentatively, D is TRBD1 (5 bases). V was clipped by 5 bases and J by 5 bases, with 21 bases between them. Germline values: CDR1 SGHRS, CDR2 YFSETQ. This CDR3 spans 16 amino acids.

This clonotype has at least ten counts. The gene calls are TRBV10-3 and TRBJ2-3; 13 positions agree with TRBD2. The CDR3 runs to 20 residues. Losses at the gene ends were 0 bases for V and 0 bases for J; bases not matched to a gene: 9. Germline CDR1 is ENHRY and CDR2 is SYGVKD. CDR3 sequence reads: CAISESRLAGGLLSTDTQYF. The CDR3 bases are TGTGCCATCAGTGAGTCTCGACTAGCGGGGGGCCTCTTAAGCACAGATACGCAGTATTTT.

This clonotype showed up many times. The J gene is TRBJ1-5, the V gene TRBV20-1, with TRBD1 matching over 9 bases. V gave up 4 bases and J gave up 2 bases; unmatched junction bases: 3. The CDR3 is 14 amino acids. The germline CDR1 and CDR2 sequences are DFQATT and SNEGSKA (reference sequence). In nucleotides, the CDR3 is TGCAGTGCTACGGACAGGGGAGGCAATCAGCCCCAGCATTTT. Translating it yields CSATDRGGNQPQHF.

This clonotype was counted a few times. The CDR3: CASSLVITGLAGGYEQYF. The CDR3 DNA is TGTGCCAGCAGCTTAGTGATTACGGGACTAGCGGGAGGCTACGAGCAGTACTTC. The chain joins TRBV13 to TRBJ2-7; 15 bases map to TRBD2. CDR3 length: 18 residues. J lost 3 bases, V lost 1 base, and 7 bases had no gene match. Germline-derived CDR1 and CDR2 are PRHDT and FYEKMQ (reference sequence).

This clonotype was observed at least ten times. The chain uses TRBV7-2 and TRBJ2-7, with TRBD2 as a possible D gene (5 bases). The CDR3 is 14 amino acids. V was trimmed by 4 bases and J by 2 bases, leaving 12 bases between them. The germline V gene has CDR1 SGHTA and CDR2 FQGNSA. The CDR3 region is CASSSHGVPYEQYF. CDR3 sequence (DNA): TGTGCCAGCAGCTCCCACGGGGTCCCCTACGAGCAGTACTTC.

This clonotype appeared many times. The rearrangement links TRBV6-1 to TRBJ1-2, with D hard to call. CDR3 size: 13 residues. Germline V gene sequence: CDR1 MNHNS, CDR2 SASEGT. The V end lost 5 bases, the J end lost 7 bases, and 14 bases lay between the germline ends. CDR3 sequence (DNA): TGTGCCAGCAGTCTTTTAGGGTTATCTGGCTACACCTTC. It yields the protein CASSLLGLSGYTF.

This clonotype has a count of ten or more. The chain is built from TRBV30 and TRBJ2-1; 9 bases agree with TRBD2. This CDR3 has 13 amino acids. V gave up 4 bases and J gave up 4 bases; unmatched junction bases: 2. Germline CDR1 is GTSNPN and CDR2 is SVGIG (reference sequence). CDR3: CAWTSGNYNEQFF. CDR3 bases: TGTGCCTGGACTAGCGGGAATTACAATGAGCAGTTCTTC.

The gene calls are TRBV7-1 and TRBJ2-2, with D uncertain. TRBV7-1 qualifies as an ORF whose function is uncertain. The CDR3 runs to 14 residues. Deletions cut 10 bases from V and 6 bases from J, with 18 bases between. The CDR3 sequence is CAMSSTLFSGELFF. The CDR3 DNA is TGTGCCATGAGCTCCACGCTGTTCTCCGGGGAGCTGTTTTTT.

This clonotype has a count of ten or more. This sequence joins TRBV28 and TRBJ2-5, with D possibly TRBD2 on 6 matching bases. The germline gives CDR1 MDHEN, CDR2 SYDVKM. The CDR3 consists of 15 residues. V gave up 4 bases and J gave up 1 base, with 13 bases separating them. Here the CDR3 DNA reads TGTGCCAGCAGTTCCATGGCGGGGCCCCAAGAGACCCAGTACTTC. It specifies CASSSMAGPQETQYF. Full variable domain (rest looked up from reference TRBV28 and TRBJ2-5): DVKVTQSSRYLVKRTGEKVFLECVQDMDHENMFWYRQDPGLGLRLIYFSYDVKMKEKGDIPEGYSVSREKKERFSLILESASTNQTSMYLCASSSMAGPQETQYFGPGTRLLVL.

This clonotype was recorded many times. This rearrangement joins TRBV18 to TRBJ1-4; TRBD1 might be the D (6 bases). CDR1 is KGHSH, CDR2 LQKENI, per germline. This CDR3 has 15 amino acids. V was shortened by 2 bases and J by 5 bases, with 12 bases between the two germline ends. Here the CDR3 reads CASSPNRQGNEKLFF. The CDR3 coding sequence is TGTGCCAGCTCACCAAACCGGCAGGGGAATGAAAAACTGTTTTTT.

At least ten counts were recorded for this clonotype. This chain connects TRBV20-1 to TRBJ1-1; D gene ambiguous. Germline CDR1 is DFQATT and CDR2 is SNEGSKA (reference sequence). The V gene lost 0 bases and the J gene lost 4 bases, with 12 bases spanning the gap. The length of the CDR3 is 14 residues. The CDR3 region has the DNA TGCAGTGCTAGAGATTCGACGGAGGCCACTGAAGCTTTCTTT. Protein: CSARDSTEATEAFF.

This clonotype occurred many times. The genes are TRBV5-5 and TRBJ2-5; D gene uncertain. With 4 bases removed from V and 7 bases from J, the gap between germline ends came to 14 bases. CDR3 size: 13 residues. Germline V gene lookup returns CDR1 SGHKS and CDR2 YYEKEE (reference sequence). DNA of the CDR3: TGTGCCAGCAGCCCGGTAGGGCCGGGGACCCAGTACTTC. It translates to CASSPVGPGTQYF.

This clonotype was counted at least ten times. V usage is TRBV18 and J usage is TRBJ1-1; D perhaps matches TRBD1 (5 bases). Germline CDR1 reads KGHSH; CDR2 reads LQKENI. The CDR3 extends over 13 amino acids. V lost 1 base to trimming and J lost 6 bases, with 9 bases between them. The CDR3 sequence: CASSPLLQAEAFF. The CDR3 DNA follows: TGTGCCAGCTCACCACTATTACAGGCTGAAGCTTTCTTT.

This clonotype was recorded at least ten times. The chain uses TRBV15 and TRBJ2-2, with TRBD2 as a possible D gene (6 bases). Looked up from germline, CDR1 is LNHNV and CDR2 is YYDKDF (reference sequence). CDR3 length: 15 amino acids. Trimming cost V 3 bases and J 3 bases, with 11 bases left between them. The CDR3 DNA reads TGTGCCACCAGCAGTTCGGGAGAATACACCGGGGAGCTGTTTTTT. Its translation is CATSSSGEYTGELFF.

This clonotype was seen at least ten times. V gene TRBV4-1 combines with J gene TRBJ2-2; 11 bases fit TRBD2. J was trimmed by 3 bases and V by 1 base; bases with no gene match: 4. The CDR3 is 17 amino acids. Germline assignment: CDR1 MGHRA and CDR2 YSYEKL. CDR3 in DNA: TGCGCCAGCAGCCAAGCCTTAGCGGGGGGGCACACCGGGGAGCTGTTTTTT. Translating gives CASSQALAGGHTGELFF.

In this sample, this clonotype turned up many times. The chain joins TRBV19 to TRBJ2-1; TRBD1 is a possible D gene (5 bases). Germline V lookup: CDR1 LNHDA, CDR2 SQIVND (reference sequence). V lost 5 bases to trimming and J lost 7 bases, with 15 bases between them. The CDR3 is 14 residues long. This chain's CDR3 is CASSRQGQRNEQFF. As DNA, the CDR3 is TGTGCCAGTAGTCGCCAGGGTCAGAGAAATGAGCAGTTCTTC.

This clonotype is classed as medium-sized. The V and J genes are TRBV20-1 and TRBJ2-3; 7 bases match TRBD2. V dropped 5 bases and J dropped 5; count of bases not matched to a gene: 7. Germline V gene sequence: CDR1 DFQATT, CDR2 SNEGSKA (reference sequence). This CDR3 has 13 amino acids. The CDR3 DNA reads as TGCAGTGCTCCGACTAGCATTCAAGATACGCAGTATTTT. It is translated as CSAPTSIQDTQYF.

This clonotype occurred many times. This sequence joins TRBV2 and TRBJ2-1; 7 bases fit TRBD2. CDR3 length equals 16 residues. The V segment lost 0 bases and the J segment 0 bases; nucleotides outside the gene matches: 2. From germline, CDR1 is SNHLY and CDR2 FYNNEI. The CDR3 loop reads CASSEARGSSYNEQFF. In DNA, the CDR3 is TGTGCCAGCAGTGAAGCGCGGGGGAGCTCCTACAATGAGCAGTTCTTC.

This clonotype was seen ten or more times. The chain combines TRBV14 with TRBJ2-2; no definite D call. CDR1 and CDR2 from the germline V gene are SGHDN and FVKESK. The V gene lost 2 bases and the J gene lost 0 bases, with 10 bases spanning the gap. The CDR3 length is 16 residues. Written as DNA, the CDR3 is TGTGCCAGCAGCCAATCCCCCGTCGCGAACACCGGGGAGCTGTTTTTT. Protein sequence: CASSQSPVANTGELFF.